The 17 T cell receptor beta chains reported below all come from one sample, sequenced in a study of T cell responses to AZD1222 COVID-19 vaccine. Method: immunoSEQ multiplex PCR; TCRdb's copy keeps in-frame clones and lacks some. The sample shows 95,000 to 150,000 clones, roughly 87% of them seen only once. Sequenced here: peripheral blood, sampled on day 0 of AZD1222 vaccination. Receptor source: an adult in good health.

The V and J genes are TRBV7-9 and TRBJ2-2, with TRBD2 identical over 9 bases. Germline V gene sequence: CDR1 SEHNR, CDR2 FQNEAQ (reference sequence). J lost 5 bases, V lost 3 bases, and 4 bases had no gene match. The CDR3 has 15 amino acids. This chain's CDR3 is CASSLSGRITGELFF. In DNA, the CDR3 is TGTGCCAGCAGCTTGAGCGGGAGGATAACCGGGGAGCTGTTTTTT.

In regard to this clone: Additional DNA sequences in this sample encode the identical CDR3. V and J are TRBV12-3 or TRBV12-4 and TRBJ1-2; 7 bases are a match to TRBD1. The CDR3 contains 13 residues. Losses at the gene ends were 0 bases for V and 5 bases for J; bases not matched to a gene: 0. The CDR3 region is CASSLAQGYGYTF. CDR3 nucleotide sequence: TGTGCCAGCAGTTTAGCACAGGGGTATGGCTACACCTTC.

Turning to this clone: Given the absence of the conserved phenylalanine or tryptophan at the CDR3 end, a read error is likely. The limits of the CDR3 on the DNA are not certain, so only TCRdb's listed CDR3 is given. The chain links TRBV21-1 to TRBJ1-3. TRBV21-1 is shown as a pseudogene. The CDR3 numbers 11 amino acids, ends counted. This chain's CDR3 is CAGPSHTGTED.

The chain has TRBV27 and TRBJ2-7; TRBD2 matches 8 bases. The CDR3 is 14 amino acids. V lost 6 bases and J lost 2; bases outside the gene matches: 6. Germline V gene data show CDR1 as MNHEY and CDR2 as SMNVEV (reference sequence). The CDR3 nucleotides are TGTGCCAGCAGCTTCAACGGGAGGGCCTACGAGCAGTACTTC. Translation: CASSFNGRAYEQYF.

This CDR3 is CATSREAQETQYF. The CDR3 nucleotides read TGTGCCACCAGCAGAGAGGCTCAAGAGACCCAGTACTTC. V gene TRBV15 combines with J gene TRBJ2-5; D not certain. Per the germline V gene, CDR1 is LNHNV and CDR2 is YYDKDF (reference sequence). V lost 0 bases and J 2 bases, leaving 4 bases between the germline ends. CDR3 length equals 13 residues.

The V call is TRBV27, the J call TRBJ1-2; TRBD1 matches at 7 bases. From germline, CDR1 is MNHEY and CDR2 SMNVEV (reference sequence). This CDR3 has 15 residues. V lost 4 bases and J lost 3; bases outside the gene matches: 8. CDR3 sequence (DNA): TGTGCCAGCAGTTCGACAGGGTCGGATTACTATGGCTACACCTTC. Amino acid sequence: CASSSTGSDYYGYTF.

The chain employs TRBV2 and TRBJ2-7; 10 nucleotides agree with TRBD2. V shed 2 bases and J 0 bases; nucleotides not matched to a gene: 1. Looked up from germline, CDR1 is SNHLY and CDR2 is FYNNEI. This CDR3 has 15 residues. CDR3 loop: CASSESSGSSYEQYF. The CDR3 DNA is TGTGCCAGCAGTGAATCTAGCGGGAGCTCCTACGAGCAGTACTTC.

V gene TRBV11-2 combines with J gene TRBJ1-1; 9 bases are a match to TRBD1. CDR3 length: 18 residues. From germline, CDR1 is SGHAT and CDR2 FQNNGV. Germline trimming cut 5 bases from V and 0 bases from J; bases unmatched to any gene: 13. CDR3 region: CASSPGVTGGLLNTEAFF. Written as DNA, the CDR3 is TGTGCCAGCAGCCCTGGGGTGACAGGGGGTCTTTTGAACACTGAAGCTTTCTTT. Using reference TRBV11-2 and TRBJ1-1 for the parts outside the CDR3, the full variable domain is EAGVAQSPRYKIIEKRQSVAFWCNPISGHATLYWYQQILGQGPKLLIQFQNNGVVDDSQLPKDRFSAERLKGVDSTLKIQPAKLEDSAVYLCASSPGVTGGLLNTEAFFGQGTRLTVV.

This rearrangement joins TRBV25-1 to TRBJ2-1; 7 nucleotides agree with TRBD1. J lost 7 bases, V lost 4 bases, and 4 bases had no gene match. The CDR3 consists of 13 residues. The germline CDR1 and CDR2 sequences are MGHDK and SYGVNS. CDR3 protein: CASSVEGANEQFF. For the CDR3, the DNA is TGTGCCAGCAGTGTAGAGGGGGCTAATGAGCAGTTCTTC. Full variable domain (missing parts from reference TRBV25-1 and TRBJ2-1): EADIYQTPRYLVIGTGKKITLECSQTMGHDKMYWYQQDPGMELHLIHYSYGVNSTEKGDLSSESTVSRIRTEHFPLTLESARPSHTSQYLCASSVEGANEQFFGPGTRLTVL.

V gene TRBV30 combines with J gene TRBJ2-1, with D perhaps matching TRBD1 (6 bases). CDR3 length: 15 residues. The germline V gene encodes CDR1 GTSNPN and CDR2 SVGIG (reference sequence). V lost 2 bases, J lost 4 bases, and 15 bases lay in between. CDR3 in DNA: TGTGCCTGGAGTCCACAGGGTTCTCAGTACAATGAGCAGTTCTTC. The encoded protein is CAWSPQGSQYNEQFF.

The V call is TRBV6-5, the J call TRBJ2-7; TRBD1 aligns across 8 bases. V lost 5 bases and J lost 6; bases outside the gene matches: 9. Germline assignment: CDR1 MNHEY and CDR2 SVGAGI. The CDR3 sequence is 14 residues long. The CDR3 loop reads CASSHRTGTSEQYF. The CDR3 nucleotides read TGTGCCAGCAGTCACCGGACAGGGACGAGCGAGCAGTACTTC.

The chain links TRBV7-9 to TRBJ1-2; 8 positions match TRBD1. Trimming took 5 bases from V and 8 from J; bases not matched to a gene: 7. This CDR3 is 13 amino acids long. Germline CDR1 reads SEHNR; CDR2 reads FQNEAQ (reference sequence). As DNA, the CDR3 is TGTGCCAGCAGCCTCCAGGGGGCGGGCGGCTACACCTTC. Translating gives CASSLQGAGGYTF. The variable domain in full, with the rest retrieved from reference TRBV7-9 and TRBJ1-2, is DTGVSQNPRHKITKRGQNVTFRCDPISEHNRLYWYRQTLGQGPEFLTYFQNEAQLEKSRLLSDRFSAERPKGSFSTLEIQRTEQGDSAMYLCASSLQGAGGYTFGSGTRLTVV.

V is TRBV5-6 and J is TRBJ2-2, with D possibly matching TRBD2 (6 bases). CDR1 and CDR2 from the germline V gene are SGHDT and YYEEEE. CDR3 length: 15 residues. Between the trimmed V and J ends, which lost 9 bases and 6 bases, there was a span of 21 bases. In DNA form, the CDR3 reads TGTGCCACCTCTTTGGGGGGAGTACAGGCCGGGGAGCTGTTTTTT. Amino acid sequence: CATSLGGVQAGELFF.

V is TRBV7-3 and J is TRBJ2-3; D might be TRBD2 (5 bases). V lost 1 base and J 1 base, leaving 6 bases between the germline ends. The CDR3 length is 14 residues. The germline gives CDR1 SGHTA, CDR2 FQGTGA. The CDR3 sequence: CASSLNGGTDTQYF. The CDR3 DNA reads as TGTGCCAGCAGCTTAAACGGGGGCACAGATACGCAGTATTTT.

Only one count was recorded for this clone. The chain has TRBV29-1 and TRBJ1-1; D gene ambiguous. V lost 5 bases and J lost 1, with 5 bases in between. CDR3 length: 11 residues. Looked up from germline, CDR1 is SQVTM and CDR2 is ANQGSEA. CDR3 sequence reads: CSVQANTEAFF. In DNA, the CDR3 is TGCAGCGTTCAGGCGAACACTGAAGCTTTCTTT.

The chain couples TRBV9 to TRBJ1-6; 8 positions agree with TRBD1. Germline lookup yields CDR1 SGDLS and CDR2 YYNGEE. This CDR3 comprises 16 residues. V was clipped by 0 bases and J by 8 bases; unmatched bases: 7. The CDR3 sequence: CASSVDSQGAYSPLHF. CDR3 nucleotides: TGTGCCAGCAGCGTAGATTCCCAGGGGGCTTATTCACCCCTCCACTTT.

This clone was counted between two and nine times. The chain recombines TRBV19 with TRBJ2-7, with 10 bases fitting TRBD1. Germline V gives CDR1 LNHDA, CDR2 SQIVND (reference sequence). CDR3 length: 14 amino acids. The V gene end was trimmed by 4 bases and the J gene end by 6 bases; junction bases not matched to a gene: 6. Written as DNA, the CDR3 is TGTGCCAGTAGTAGCCGGGACAGGGGCCCCGAGCAGTACTTC. It codes for CASSSRDRGPEQYF.